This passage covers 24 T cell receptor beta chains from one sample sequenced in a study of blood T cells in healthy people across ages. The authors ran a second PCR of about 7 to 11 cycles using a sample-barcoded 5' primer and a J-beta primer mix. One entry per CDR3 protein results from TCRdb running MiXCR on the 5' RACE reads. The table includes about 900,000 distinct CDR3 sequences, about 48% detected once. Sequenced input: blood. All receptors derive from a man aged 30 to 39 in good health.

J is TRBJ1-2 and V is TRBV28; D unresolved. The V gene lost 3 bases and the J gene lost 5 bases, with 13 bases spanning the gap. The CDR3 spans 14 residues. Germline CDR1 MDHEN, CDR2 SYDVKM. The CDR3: CASSFVGGSYGYTF. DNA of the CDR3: TGTGCCAGCAGTTTCGTCGGTGGATCATATGGCTACACCTTC.

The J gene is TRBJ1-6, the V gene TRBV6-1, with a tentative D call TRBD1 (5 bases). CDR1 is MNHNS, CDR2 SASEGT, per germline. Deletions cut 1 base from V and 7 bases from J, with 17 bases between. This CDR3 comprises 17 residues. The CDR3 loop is CASSEGDGHSLNSPLHF. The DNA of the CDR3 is TGTGCCAGCAGTGAAGGAGACGGACATTCCCTAAATTCACCCCTCCACTTT.

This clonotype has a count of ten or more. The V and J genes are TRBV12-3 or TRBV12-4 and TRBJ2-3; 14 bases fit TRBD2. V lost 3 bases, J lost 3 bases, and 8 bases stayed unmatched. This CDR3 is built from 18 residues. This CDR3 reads CASSFTRLAGGLTDTQYF. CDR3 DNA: TGTGCCAGCAGTTTTACCCGACTAGCGGGGGGGCTAACAGATACGCAGTATTTT.

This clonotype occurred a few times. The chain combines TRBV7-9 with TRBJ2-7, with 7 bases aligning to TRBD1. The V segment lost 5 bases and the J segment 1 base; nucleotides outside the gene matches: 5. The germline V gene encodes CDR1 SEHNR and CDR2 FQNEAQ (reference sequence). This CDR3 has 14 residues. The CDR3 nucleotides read TGTGCCAGCAGCCCATGGGACAGATCCTACGAGCAGTACTTC. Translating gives CASSPWDRSYEQYF.

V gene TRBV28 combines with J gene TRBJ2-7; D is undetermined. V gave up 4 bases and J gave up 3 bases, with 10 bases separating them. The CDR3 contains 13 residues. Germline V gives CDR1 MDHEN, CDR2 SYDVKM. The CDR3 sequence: CASSSERIYEQYF. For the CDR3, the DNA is TGTGCCAGCAGTTCTGAGAGGATCTACGAGCAGTACTTC.

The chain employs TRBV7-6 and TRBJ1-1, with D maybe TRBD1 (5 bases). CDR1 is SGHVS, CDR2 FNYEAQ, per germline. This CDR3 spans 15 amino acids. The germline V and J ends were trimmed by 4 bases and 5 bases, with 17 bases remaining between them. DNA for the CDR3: TGTGCCAGCAGCTCTACGGGGACGACCGGGACTGAAGCTTTCTTT. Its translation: CASSSTGTTGTEAFF. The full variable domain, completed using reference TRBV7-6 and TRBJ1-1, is GAGVSQSPRYKVTKRGQDVALRCDPISGHVSLYWYRQALGQGPEFLTYFNYEAQQDKSGLPNDRFSAERPEGSISTLTIQRTEQRDSAMYRCASSSTGTTGTEAFFGQGTRLTVV.

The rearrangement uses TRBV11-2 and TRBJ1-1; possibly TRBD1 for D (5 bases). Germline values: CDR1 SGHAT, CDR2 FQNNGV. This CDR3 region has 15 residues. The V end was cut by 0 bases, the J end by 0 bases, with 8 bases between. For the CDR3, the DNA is TGTGCCAGCAGCTTAGACAAGGGGATGAACACTGAAGCTTTCTTT. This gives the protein CASSLDKGMNTEAFF.

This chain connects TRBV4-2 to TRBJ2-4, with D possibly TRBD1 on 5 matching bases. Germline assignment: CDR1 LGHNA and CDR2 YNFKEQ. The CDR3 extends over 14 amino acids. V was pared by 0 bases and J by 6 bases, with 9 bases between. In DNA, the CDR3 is TGTGCCAGCAGCCAAGATCGCAGGGCAAACATTCAGTACTTC. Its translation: CASSQDRRANIQYF.

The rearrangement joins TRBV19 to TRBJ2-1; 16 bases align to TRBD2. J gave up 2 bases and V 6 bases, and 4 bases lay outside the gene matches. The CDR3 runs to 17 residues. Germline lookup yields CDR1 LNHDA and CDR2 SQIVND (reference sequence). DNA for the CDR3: TGTGCCAGTAGCGGGACTAGCGGGGGGGCCGCCTACAATGAGCAGTTCTTC. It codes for CASSGTSGGAAYNEQFF.

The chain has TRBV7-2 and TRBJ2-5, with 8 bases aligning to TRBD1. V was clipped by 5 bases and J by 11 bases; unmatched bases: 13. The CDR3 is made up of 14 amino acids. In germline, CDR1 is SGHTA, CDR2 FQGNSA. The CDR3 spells CASSPVTGDNEQYF. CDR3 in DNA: TGTGCCAGCAGCCCCGTGACAGGGGACAATGAGCAGTACTTC.

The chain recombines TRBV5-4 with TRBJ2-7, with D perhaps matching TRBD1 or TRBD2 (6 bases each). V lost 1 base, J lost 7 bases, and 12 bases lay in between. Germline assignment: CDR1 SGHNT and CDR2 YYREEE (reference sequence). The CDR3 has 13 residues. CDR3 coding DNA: TGTGCCAGCAGCTTGAAGGGGGGCGTAGAGCAGTACTTC. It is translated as CASSLKGGVEQYF.

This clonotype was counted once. This chain's CDR3 is CASSVQGIGEKLFF. The CDR3, as DNA: TGTGCCAGCAGTGTACAGGGGATAGGAGAAAAACTGTTTTTT. This chain connects TRBV27 to TRBJ1-4, with 7 bases identical to TRBD1. Per germline, CDR1 MNHEY and CDR2 SMNVEV (reference sequence). The CDR3 contains 14 residues. J gave up 8 bases and V 5 bases, and 8 bases lay outside the gene matches. Variable domain in full (rest from reference TRBV27 and TRBJ1-4): EAQVTQNPRYLITVTGKKLTVTCSQNMNHEYMSWYRQDPGLGLRQIYYSMNVEVTDKGDVPEGYKVSRKEKRNFPLILESPSPNQTSLYFCASSVQGIGEKLFFGSGTQLSVL.

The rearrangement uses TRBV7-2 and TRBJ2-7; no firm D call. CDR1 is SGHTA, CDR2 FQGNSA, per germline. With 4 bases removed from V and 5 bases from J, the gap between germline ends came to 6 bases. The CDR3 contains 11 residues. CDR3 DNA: TGTGCCAGCAGCTGGGCTGACGAGCAGTACTTC. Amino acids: CASSWADEQYF.

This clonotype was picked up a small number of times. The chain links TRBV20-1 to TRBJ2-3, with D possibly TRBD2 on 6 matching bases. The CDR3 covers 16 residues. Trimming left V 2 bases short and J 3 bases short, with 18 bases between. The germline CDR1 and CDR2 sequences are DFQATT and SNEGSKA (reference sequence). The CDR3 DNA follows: TGCAGTGCTAGATCCCTGACTAGTGAGAAGACAGATACGCAGTATTTT. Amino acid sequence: CSARSLTSEKTDTQYF.

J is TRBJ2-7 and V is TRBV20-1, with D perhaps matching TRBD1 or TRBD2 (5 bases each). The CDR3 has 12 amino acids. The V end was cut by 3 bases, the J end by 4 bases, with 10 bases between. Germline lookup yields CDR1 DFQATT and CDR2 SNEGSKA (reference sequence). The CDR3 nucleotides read TGCAGTGCTAGTTTCGAGGGGTACGAGCAGTACTTC. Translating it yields CSASFEGYEQYF.

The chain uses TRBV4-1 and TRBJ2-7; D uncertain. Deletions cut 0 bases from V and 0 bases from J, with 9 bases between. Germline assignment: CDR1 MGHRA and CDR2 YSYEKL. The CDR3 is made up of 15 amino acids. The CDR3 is CASSQEAQFSYEQYF. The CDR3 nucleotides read TGCGCCAGCAGCCAAGAAGCACAATTCTCCTACGAGCAGTACTTC.

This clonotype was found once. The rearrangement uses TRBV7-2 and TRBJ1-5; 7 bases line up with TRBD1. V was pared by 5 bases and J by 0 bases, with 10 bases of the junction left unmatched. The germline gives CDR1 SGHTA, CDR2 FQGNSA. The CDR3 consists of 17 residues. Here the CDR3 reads CASSAPAGGYSNQPQHF. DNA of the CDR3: TGTGCCAGCAGCGCCCCGGCAGGGGGTTATAGCAATCAGCCCCAGCATTTT.

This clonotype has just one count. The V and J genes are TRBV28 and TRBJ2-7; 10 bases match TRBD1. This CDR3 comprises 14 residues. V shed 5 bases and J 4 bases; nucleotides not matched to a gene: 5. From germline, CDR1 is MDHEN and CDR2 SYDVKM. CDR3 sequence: CASSGQGVRYEQYF. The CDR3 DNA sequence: TGTGCCAGCAGTGGACAGGGGGTCAGGTACGAGCAGTACTTC.

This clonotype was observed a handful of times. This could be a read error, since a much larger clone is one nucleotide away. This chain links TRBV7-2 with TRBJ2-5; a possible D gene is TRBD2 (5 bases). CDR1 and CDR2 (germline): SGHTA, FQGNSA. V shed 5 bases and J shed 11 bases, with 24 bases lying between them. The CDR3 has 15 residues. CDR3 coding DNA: TGTGCCAGCAGCGACGCGAGTAGAGGGTTCAATGAGCAGTACTTC. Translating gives CASSDASRGFNEQYF. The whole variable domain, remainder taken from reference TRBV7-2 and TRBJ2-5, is GAGVSQSPSNKVTEKGKDVELRCDPISGHTALYWYRQSLGQGLEFLIYFQGNSAPDKSGLPSDRFSAERTGGSVSTLTIQRTQQEDSAVYLCASSDASRGFNEQYFGPGTRLLVL.

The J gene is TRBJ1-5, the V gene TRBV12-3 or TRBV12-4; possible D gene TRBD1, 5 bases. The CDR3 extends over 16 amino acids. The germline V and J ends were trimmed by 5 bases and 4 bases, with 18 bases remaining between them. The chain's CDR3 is CASSPHGQGRNQPQHF. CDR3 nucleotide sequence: TGTGCCAGCAGTCCACATGGTCAGGGACGGAATCAGCCCCAGCATTTT.

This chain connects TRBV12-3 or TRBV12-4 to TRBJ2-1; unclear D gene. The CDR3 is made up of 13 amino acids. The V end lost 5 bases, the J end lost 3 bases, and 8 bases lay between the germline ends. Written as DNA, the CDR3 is TGTGCCAGCAGTAACGGTCACTACAATGAGCAGTTCTTC. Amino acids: CASSNGHYNEQFF.

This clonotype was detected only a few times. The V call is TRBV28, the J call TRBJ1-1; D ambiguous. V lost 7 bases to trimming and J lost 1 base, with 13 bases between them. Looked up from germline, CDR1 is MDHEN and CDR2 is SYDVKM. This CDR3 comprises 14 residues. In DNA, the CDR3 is TGTGCCAGCATTCTCAGGTGGCAGAACACTGAAGCTTTCTTT. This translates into CASILRWQNTEAFF.

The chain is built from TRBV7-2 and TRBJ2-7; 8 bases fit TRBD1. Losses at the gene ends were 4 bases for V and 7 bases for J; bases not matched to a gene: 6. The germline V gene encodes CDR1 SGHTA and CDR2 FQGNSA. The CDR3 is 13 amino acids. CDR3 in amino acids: CASSSTGDNEQYF. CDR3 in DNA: TGTGCCAGCAGCTCGACAGGGGACAATGAGCAGTACTTC.

The CDR3 is CSARRPASTDTQYF. CDR3 nucleotides: TGCAGTGCTAGGCGGCCTGCTAGCACAGATACGCAGTATTTT. The genes are TRBV20-1 and TRBJ2-3; D is unresolved. The V end lost 3 bases, the J end lost 0 bases, and 10 bases lay between the germline ends. There are 14 residues in the CDR3. Germline CDR1 reads DFQATT; CDR2 reads SNEGSKA (reference sequence).